This T cell receptor beta chain was documented in a study of cytomegalovirus exposure and HLA in healthy donors. Findings and caveats of the study: Cytomegalovirus association was listed for under 200 TCR beta chains.

CDR3 length equals 12 residues. Germline V gene lookup returns CDR1 GTSNPN and CDR2 SVGIG (reference sequence). V lost 2 bases to trimming and J lost 13 bases, with 12 bases between them. In its sample, this clone was seen a few times. Its specificity is unknown. It was with 60 Vbeta and 13 Jbeta primers that the PCR ran. Generated by immunoSEQ multiplex PCR, the TCRdb table keeps only in-frame clones and is missing some. The repertoire holds a few hundred thousand clones, about 80% seen once, with around 1.8% in the top ten. Specimen: PBMCs. The chain joins TRBV30 to TRBJ1-6, with D perhaps TRBD1 (6 bases). This clonotype originated in a man aged 18 to 35 in good health and CMV-seronegative. CDR3 loop: CAWSRTEGPLHF. The CDR3 DNA follows: TGTGCCTGGAGTCGGACAGAAGGGCCCCTCCACTTT.